The rows below give T cell receptor beta chains drawn from one sample of a study of post-analysis software for immune sequencing data. In TCRdb, the PCR reads were re-called with MiXCR into one record per CDR3 protein. The sample has some 500,000 distinct CDR3 sequences; roughly 45% are singletons. The sequencing input was blood. These receptors all stem from a girl between 10 and 17 years old with multiple sclerosis. CDR3s include the opening cysteine and the closing phenylalanine or tryptophan. D genes are given only for firm matches. For some rows the clone size is stated as once, few or many, or as a class when expanded; others skip it.

D	size	V	J	CDR3	DNA
NA	NA	TRBV2	TRBJ1-2	CASSEIEHPTF	TGTGCCAGCAGTGAAATTGAACATCCCACCTTC
TRBD1	NA	TRBV5-1	TRBJ1-1	CASSFRGGVTEAFF	TGCGCCAGCAGCTTTAGAGGGGGCGTCACTGAAGCTTTCTTT
TRBD1	NA	TRBV10-2	TRBJ1-5	CASSEGPGTGSNQPQHF	TGCGCCAGCAGTGAAGGACCCGGGACAGGAAGCAATCAGCCCCAGCATTTT
TRBD2	NA	TRBV28	TRBJ2-1	CASSPSAGGPDEQFF	TGTGCCAGCAGTCCCTCGGCGGGAGGGCCAGATGAGCAGTTCTTC
TRBD1	few	TRBV28	TRBJ2-7	CASTRQGSSYEQYF	TGTGCCAGCACCCGACAGGGGAGCTCCTACGAGCAGTACTTC
TRBD2	NA	TRBV28	TRBJ2-7	CASTEGGRREQYF	TGTGCCAGCACCGAGGGAGGGCGTCGCGAGCAGTACTTC
TRBD2	few	TRBV28	TRBJ2-1	CASSSRLAGGKSSYNEQFF	TGTGCCAGCAGTTCGCGCCTAGCGGGAGGGAAGAGCTCCTACAATGAGCAGTTCTTC
TRBD2	few	TRBV10-2	TRBJ2-1	CASSELSGTLNEQFF	TGCGCCAGCAGTGAGCTTAGCGGGACCCTCAATGAGCAGTTCTTC
TRBD1	few	TRBV7-7	TRBJ2-1	CASSLGTGLNEQFF	TGTGCTAGCAGCTTGGGGACAGGGTTGAATGAGCAGTTCTTC
NA	many	TRBV7-9	TRBJ2-3	CASSPRGPDTQYF	TGTGCCAGCAGCCCACGGGGTCCAGATACGCAGTATTTT
NA	NA	TRBV29-1	TRBJ2-1	CSADYWNEQFF	TGCAGCGCAGACTATTGGAATGAGCAGTTCTTC
NA	NA	TRBV7-9	TRBJ2-3	CASSLKKRDRTSTDTQYF	TGTGCCAGCAGCCTAAAAAAGCGGGACAGGACTAGCACAGATACGCAGTATTTT
NA	few	TRBV5-6	TRBJ2-5	CASSLSPLGEETQYF	TGTGCCAGCAGCTTGTCACCGTTAGGGGAGGAGACCCAGTACTTC
TRBD1	NA	TRBV7-2	TRBJ2-7	CASSPHRGTYEQYF	TGTGCCAGCAGCCCGCACAGGGGGACCTACGAGCAGTACTTC
NA	few	TRBV12-3/TRBV12-4	TRBJ2-7	CASSFVGAPGEQYF	TGTGCCAGCAGTTTTGTAGGGGCGCCGGGGGAGCAGTACTTC
NA	NA	TRBV4-3	TRBJ2-7	CASSQDLLFSSYEQYF	TGCGCCAGCAGCCAAGATCTTTTGTTTTCCTCCTACGAGCAGTACTTC
NA	NA	TRBV25-1	TRBJ1-2	CASSEAGRTGYTF	TGTGCCAGCAGTGAGGCAGGGCGGACTGGCTACACCTTC
NA	NA	TRBV24-1	TRBJ1-5	CATHPGQGLYSNQPQHF	TGTGCCACCCATCCCGGGCAGGGATTATATAGCAATCAGCCCCAGCATTTT
NA	NA	TRBV29-1	TRBJ1-2	CSVVGQHNYGYTF	TGCAGCGTTGTAGGACAGCATAACTATGGCTACACCTTC
TRBD2	NA	TRBV7-2	TRBJ2-1	CASSYQLAGDNEQFF	TGTGCCAGCAGCTACCAGCTAGCGGGGGACAATGAGCAGTTCTTC
NA	few	TRBV7-8	TRBJ1-5	CASSLGSQGPQPQHF	TGTGCCAGCAGCTTAGGGTCGCAGGGGCCCCAGCCCCAGCATTTT
NA	NA	TRBV2	TRBJ2-7	CARTTGPRDTRQDF	TGTGCCAGGACAACGGGACCTCGGGACACGAGGCAGGACTTC
NA	few	TRBV4-2	TRBJ1-2	CASSQEMNAYGYTF	TGTGCCAGCAGCCAAGAGATGAATGCGTATGGCTACACCTTC
TRBD1	NA	TRBV7-2	TRBJ1-5	CASSRDRVKHQPQHF	TGTGCCAGCAGCCGAGACAGGGTAAAACATCAGCCCCAGCATTTT
TRBD2	NA	TRBV6-4	TRBJ2-3	CASSDASGGSADTQYF	TGTGCCAGCAGTGACGCTAGCGGGGGAAGCGCAGATACGCAGTATTTT
TRBD1	NA	TRBV6-6	TRBJ2-7	CATSGTASSYEQYF	TGTGCCACCTCCGGGACAGCGAGCTCCTACGAGCAGTACTTC
TRBD1	NA	TRBV11-2	TRBJ2-5	CASSLLRSDRGETQYF	TGTGCCAGCAGCTTACTAAGATCGGACAGGGGGGAGACCCAGTACTTC